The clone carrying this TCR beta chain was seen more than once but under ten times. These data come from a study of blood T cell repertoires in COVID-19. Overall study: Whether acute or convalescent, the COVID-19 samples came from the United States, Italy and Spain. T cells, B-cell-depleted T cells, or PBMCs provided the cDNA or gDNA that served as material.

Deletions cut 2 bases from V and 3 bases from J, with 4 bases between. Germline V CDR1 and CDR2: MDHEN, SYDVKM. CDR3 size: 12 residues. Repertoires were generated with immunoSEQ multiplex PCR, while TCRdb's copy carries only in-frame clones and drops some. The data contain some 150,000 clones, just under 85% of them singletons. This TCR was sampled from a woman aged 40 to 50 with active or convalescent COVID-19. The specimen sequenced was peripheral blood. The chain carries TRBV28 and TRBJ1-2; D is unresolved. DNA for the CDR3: TGTGCCAGCAGTTTAACGGACTATGGCTACACCTTC. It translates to CASSLTDYGYTF.